These T cell receptor beta chains were read from a single sample in a study of blood T cells in healthy people across ages. MiXCR, applied by TCRdb to the 5' RACE reads, yields one record per CDR3 protein. The repertoire holds approximately 1.5 million distinct CDR3 sequences, with roughly 32% as singletons. Sequencing was carried out using blood. These receptors all come from a woman aged 25 to 45 in good health. Each CDR3 is given with its conserved first and last residue. D genes are given only for firm matches. The size entry is marked missing in some rows and otherwise reads once, few, many or a size class.

>few|TRBJ2-1|TRBD2|TRBV20-1
TGCAGTGCTAGAGATAGTTTCGGGGGGATCTACAATGAGCAGTTCTTC
CSARDSFGGIYNEQFF
>many|TRBJ2-7|NA|TRBV18
TGTGCCAGCTCACCACCGGCCAGGGACTACGAGCAGTACTTC
CASSPPARDYEQYF
>few|TRBJ2-3|TRBD2|TRBV5-1
TGCGCCAGCAGCTTATCCCGGGGGGACCGAGATACGCAGTATTTT
CASSLSRGDRDTQYF
>NA|TRBJ2-5|NA|TRBV20-1
TGCAGTGCTAGAGCTGTCCCCCGAGAGACCCAGTACTTC
CSARAVPRETQYF
>NA|TRBJ1-4|NA|TRBV29-1
TGCAGCGGCAGGGGAGGGGATGAAAAACTGTTTTTT
CSGRGGDEKLFF
>few|TRBJ2-7|TRBD2|TRBV7-2
TGTGCCAGCAGCCCAGGAGCGGGAGCCCTCTCCTACGAGCAGTACTTC
CASSPGAGALSYEQYF
>NA|TRBJ1-2|TRBD1|TRBV28
TGTGCCAGCAGGTCGAAGACAGGGGGCCGGGGCTACACCTTC
CASRSKTGGRGYTF
>NA|TRBJ1-5|NA|TRBV21-1
TGTGCCAGCGAGACCGGGACAGGGGGCAATCAGCCCCAGCATTTT
CASETGTGGNQPQHF
>NA|TRBJ1-5|TRBD1|TRBV20-1
TGCAGCGCCCCACGGACAGGGGCGGTCAATCAGCCCCAGCATTTT
CSAPRTGAVNQPQHF
>NA|TRBJ2-7|NA|TRBV9
TGTGCCAGCAGCGTAGGAACCGCGGTATTCATCTACGAGCAGTACTTC
CASSVGTAVFIYEQYF
>NA|TRBJ1-1|NA|TRBV7-3
TGTGCCAGCAGCTTAACGGGTGGGTCAAACTCGGGAGGAGCTTTCTTT
CASSLTGGSNSGGAFF
>NA|TRBJ1-1|NA|TRBV6-5
TGTGCCAGCAGTTACTCGGCCGGGCTGGGCACATCTCCGAACACTGAAGCTTTCTTT
CASSYSAGLGTSPNTEAFF
>NA|TRBJ2-1|NA|TRBV27
TGTGCCTGCAGTTTATCGGGGGTGTATGCCTACAATGAGCAGTTCTTC
CACSLSGVYAYNEQFF
>NA|TRBJ1-1|NA|TRBV7-9
TGTGCCAGCAGCTTAGCGCGGCCGTGGGGGGGTGAAGCTTTCTTT
CASSLARPWGGEAFF
>NA|TRBJ2-7|TRBD2|TRBV18
TGTGCCAGCTCACCAGGGACTAGGCTCGAGCAGTACTTC
CASSPGTRLEQYF
>many|TRBJ2-3|NA|TRBV7-3
TGTGCCAGCAGCTTAGACGGCACGGGGGATACGCAGTATTTT
CASSLDGTGDTQYF
>NA|TRBJ2-7|NA|TRBV13
TGTGCCAGCAGCTTTGGGCCCCCTAAGGGGCGATACGAGCAGTACTTC
CASSFGPPKGRYEQYF
>many|TRBJ2-3|TRBD1|TRBV29-1
TGCAGCGACAGGGGATGGGATACGCAGTATTTT
CSDRGWDTQYF
>NA|TRBJ2-7|TRBD1|TRBV28
TGTGCCAGCACCCGGGGACAGGGGGCTTGGGAGCAGTACTTC
CASTRGQGAWEQYF
>NA|TRBJ1-2|NA|TRBV11-1
TGTGCCAGCAGCTTACGTCCGGATAACTATGGCTACACCTTC
CASSLRPDNYGYTF
>NA|TRBJ1-5|TRBD1|TRBV5-1
TGCGCCAGCAGCCCCGGGACAGTCCAAAATCAGCCCCAGCATTTT
CASSPGTVQNQPQHF
>NA|TRBJ2-7|NA|TRBV27
TGTGCCAGCAGTTTAGTTCCGGGGGCTGGGGACGAGCAGTACTTC
CASSLVPGAGDEQYF
>NA|TRBJ2-3|TRBD1|TRBV5-6
TGTGCCAACAGCTCGTATCTGGGACAGCGCACAGATACGCAGTATTTT
CANSSYLGQRTDTQYF
>NA|TRBJ2-7|NA|TRBV27
TGTGCCAGCAGTCCAAGTCTGGGGGCCTACTACGGGCAGTACTTC
CASSPSLGAYYGQYF
>NA|TRBJ1-3|NA|TRBV10-3
TGTGCCATCAGTGAGTCGTCGGTTGCCAGCTCTGGAAACACCATATATTTT
CAISESSVASSGNTIYF
>many|TRBJ2-7|TRBD1|TRBV4-2
TGTGCCAGCAGTCGCCCGGGACAGAGCTCCTACGAGCAGTACTTC
CASSRPGQSSYEQYF
>NA|TRBJ1-1|TRBD1|TRBV7-9
TGTGCCAGCAGGCGACAGGGGGCCGCAACTGAAGCTTTCTTT
CASRRQGAATEAFF
>NA|TRBJ1-1|TRBD1|TRBV4-1
TGCGCCAGCAGCCTTGTTCCGGGACAGGTCTTGAACACTGAAGCTTTCTTT
CASSLVPGQVLNTEAFF
>NA|TRBJ2-7|TRBD2|TRBV9
TGTGCCAGCAGTCCCAGGAGCGGGGAAGCCTACGAGCAGTACTTC
CASSPRSGEAYEQYF
>NA|TRBJ1-4|NA|TRBV4-1
TGCGCCAGCAGGGGATGGGGGACTAATGAAAAACTGTTTTTT
CASRGWGTNEKLFF
>few|TRBJ2-7|TRBD2|TRBV5-1
TGCGCCAGCAGCCCCCAGGGTCAGGGAGGGCACGAGCAGTACTTC
CASSPQGQGGHEQYF
>many|TRBJ2-1|TRBD2|TRBV29-1
TGCAGCGTTGACGGGGGGGCTGAGGAGCAGTTCTTC
CSVDGGAEEQFF
>NA|TRBJ2-1|TRBD2|TRBV19
TGTGCCAGCAACATAGCGGGAGCTTACTACAATGAGCAGTTCTTC
CASNIAGAYYNEQFF
>few|TRBJ2-3|NA|TRBV2
TGTGCTACCCGGCCTGAGGGGGATACGCAGTATTTT
CATRPEGDTQYF
>NA|TRBJ1-2|NA|TRBV6-5
TGTGCCAGCAGTTACTCGGAGTCGGGGAACTATGGCTGCACCTTC
CASSYSESGNYGCTF
>NA|TRBJ1-5|NA|TRBV27
TGTGCCAGCAGTTGGGTAGGCGGCAATCAGCCCCGGCATTTT
CASSWVGGNQPRHF
>NA|TRBJ1-5|NA|TRBV27
TGTGCCAGCAGTTTATCGGTGGTCAGTTCTCAGCCCCAGCATTTT
CASSLSVVSSQPQHF
>NA|TRBJ1-2|NA|TRBV6-1
TGTGCCAGCAGAGACCGGACATTGAGCTATGGCTACACCTTC
CASRDRTLSYGYTF
>once|TRBJ1-6|NA|TRBV7-9
TGTGCCAGCAGCCGGGGGGACACCAAGGGGATGCGCTCACCCCTCCACTTT
CASSRGDTKGMRSPLHF
>many|TRBJ2-1|TRBD2|TRBV10-3
TGTGCCACGCAGAACATAGCGGGAGGGCAGAATGAGCAGTTCTTC
CATQNIAGGQNEQFF
>few|TRBJ2-3|NA|TRBV2
TGTGCCATTAAGCAGGAACCGGCAGCAATTTCGGCAGATACGCAGTATTTT
CAIKQEPAAISADTQYF
>NA|TRBJ2-4|NA|TRBV30
TGTGCCTGGAGTGTACGGGGGTTGGACATTCAGTACTTC
CAWSVRGLDIQYF
>NA|TRBJ2-1|NA|TRBV7-2
TGTGCCAGCAGCTACCCGACTCCTGAGCAGTTCTTC
CASSYPTPEQFF
>NA|TRBJ2-2|NA|TRBV11-2
TGTGCCAGCACCGATTTTGGACTCTCGACCACCGGGGAGCTGTTTTTT
CASTDFGLSTTGELFF